Each of the 28 T cell receptor beta chains below was sequenced from the same sample in a study of memory CD4+ T cells and cytomegalovirus serostatus. Method: immunoSEQ multiplex PCR; TCRdb's copy keeps in-frame clones and lacks some. The sample contains over 45,000 clones, roughly 87% of which appear only once. Single viable CD3+CD4+CD8-CD45RO+ cells were sorted as the memory CD4+ T cells. The sequencing input was memory CD4+ T cells from blood. Receptors originate from an adult in good health and CMV-seronegative.

Concerning this clone itself: One end of the junction varies from germline; a read error may be responsible. V usage is TRBV6-1 and J usage is TRBJ2-4, with D tentatively TRBD2 (7 bases). Germline V gives CDR1 MNHNS, CDR2 SASEGT. This CDR3 has 13 residues. The CDR3: CASSEGEGTICRF. CDR3 in DNA: TGTGCCAGCAGTGAGGGGGAGGGGACAATCTGTCGTTTC.

This rearrangement joins TRBV11-2 to TRBJ2-2, with D possibly being TRBD1 (5 bases). There are 14 residues in the CDR3. Germline loops: CDR1 SGHAT, CDR2 FQNNGV. Trimming shortened V by 2 bases and J by 6 bases, and 10 bases separated the two germline ends. CDR3 loop: CASSLQGRAGELFF. CDR3 bases: TGTGCCAGCAGCTTACAGGGAAGAGCCGGGGAGCTGTTTTTT.

This chain uses TRBV6-6 with TRBJ1-4, with no clear D. This CDR3 is built from 13 residues. CDR1 is MNHNY and CDR2 is SVGAGI in the germline V gene (reference sequence). Trimming cost V 10 bases and J 5 bases, with 14 bases left between them. CDR3: CATKTWENEKLFF. The CDR3 DNA sequence: TGTGCCACCAAAACTTGGGAAAATGAAAAACTGTTTTTT.

The chain carries TRBV4-1 and TRBJ2-1; 9 nucleotides agree with TRBD2. The CDR3 has 15 amino acids. With 1 base clipped from V and 4 bases from J, the junction kept 2 bases outside the gene matches. CDR1 and CDR2 from the germline V gene are MGHRA and YSYEKL. The CDR3 reads CASSQGGGVYNEQFF. The CDR3 coding sequence is TGCGCCAGCAGCCAAGGCGGGGGGGTTTACAATGAGCAGTTCTTC.

V gene TRBV4-3 combines with J gene TRBJ1-2, with TRBD1 matching over 8 bases. The CDR3 loop spans 16 amino acids. Germline V CDR1 and CDR2: LGHNA, YSLEER. Trimming at V came to 1 base and at J to 2 bases, leaving 6 bases not matched to a gene. In DNA, the CDR3 is TGCGCCAGCAGCCAAGTAGGACAGGGTATAAACTATGGCTACACCTTC. This sequence encodes CASSQVGQGINYGYTF.

This chain joins TRBV6-5 and TRBJ1-5, with D tentatively TRBD1 (5 bases). The CDR3 covers 15 residues. Germline V gene lookup returns CDR1 MNHEY and CDR2 SVGAGI. The V end was cut by 6 bases, the J end by 4 bases, with 16 bases between. CDR3 amino acids: CASSPGLGGNQPQHF. In DNA form, the CDR3 reads TGTGCCAGCAGCCCGGGTCTCGGGGGTAATCAGCCCCAGCATTTT.

The rearrangement joins TRBV9 to TRBJ1-2, with D maybe TRBD1 (5 bases). This CDR3 comprises 14 residues. Germline lookup yields CDR1 SGDLS and CDR2 YYNGEE. V lost 4 bases to trimming and J lost 8 bases, with 18 bases between them. CDR3 sequence: CASSTAGTSGGYTF. The CDR3 DNA reads TGTGCCAGCAGCACCGCCGGGACCTCGGGCGGCTACACCTTC.

The chain has TRBV5-6 and TRBJ1-5; 11 nucleotides match TRBD1. After removal of 3 bases from V and 0 bases from J, the junction contained 8 bases not matched to a gene. The CDR3 covers 18 residues. The germline gives CDR1 SGHDT, CDR2 YYEEEE. The CDR3 sequence is CASSSGTGGPYSNQPQHF. CDR3 DNA sequence: TGTGCCAGCAGCTCCGGGACAGGGGGGCCTTATAGCAATCAGCCCCAGCATTTT.

This clone occurred a few times. CDR3 protein: CASTPPRLAGGHRSYNEQFF. The CDR3 DNA is TGTGCCAGCACCCCACCGAGACTAGCGGGGGGGCATAGGAGCTACAATGAGCAGTTCTTC. The chain joins TRBV2 to TRBJ2-1; TRBD2 matches 14 bases. Unmatched junction bases numbered 17, after V lost 7 bases and J lost 3 bases. Germline V gives CDR1 SNHLY, CDR2 FYNNEI. The CDR3 is made up of 20 amino acids.

This chain links TRBV2 with TRBJ2-7, with unresolved D. The germline gives CDR1 SNHLY, CDR2 FYNNEI. With 1 base removed from V and 3 bases from J, the gap between germline ends came to 4 bases. The CDR3 contains 12 residues. The CDR3 bases are TGTGCCAGCAGTGAAGACAACTACGAGCAGTACTTC. It specifies CASSEDNYEQYF.

In this sample, this clone turned up a few times. J is TRBJ1-2 and V is TRBV6-1, with D hard to call. This CDR3 is built from 12 residues. In germline, CDR1 is MNHNS, CDR2 SASEGT. Trimming shortened V by 7 bases and J by 4 bases, and 10 bases separated the two germline ends. The CDR3 coding sequence is TGTGCCAGCACCTCGACACTCTATGGCTACACCTTC. It translates to CASTSTLYGYTF.

This clone is judged medium-sized. The rearrangement joins TRBV9 to TRBJ1-1; no clear D. The CDR3 runs to 16 residues. Between the trimmed V and J ends, which lost 0 bases and 0 bases, there was a span of 12 bases. Germline V gene data show CDR1 as SGDLS and CDR2 as YYNGEE. The chain's CDR3 is CASSVVGNSMNTEAFF. Written as DNA, the CDR3 is TGTGCCAGCAGCGTAGTTGGAAACAGTATGAACACTGAAGCTTTCTTT.

The chain recombines TRBV6-1 with TRBJ2-7, with 8 bases identical to TRBD1. CDR1 MNHNS and CDR2 SASEGT come from the germline V gene. CDR3 length equals 15 residues. V shed 8 bases, J shed 6 bases, and the junction held 15 bases outside the gene matches. The CDR3 loop is CASGEDWTGSGEQYF. The DNA of the CDR3 is TGTGCCAGCGGCGAGGATTGGACAGGGAGTGGCGAGCAGTACTTC.

Only a few counts were recorded for this clone. The V call is TRBV30, the J call TRBJ2-5; 10 bases are shared with TRBD1. Germline CDR1 is GTSNPN and CDR2 is SVGIG (reference sequence). The CDR3 covers 15 residues. Losses at the gene ends were 3 bases for V and 6 bases for J; bases not matched to a gene: 10. The CDR3 is CAWSLPRDRGQTQYF. Here the CDR3 DNA reads TGTGCCTGGAGCCTCCCTCGGGACAGGGGACAGACCCAGTACTTC.

The V gene is TRBV5-6, the J gene TRBJ2-1, with TRBD2 matching 7 bases. J gave up 4 bases and V 1 base, and 5 bases lay outside the gene matches. Germline V gene data show CDR1 as SGHDT and CDR2 as YYEEEE. The length of the CDR3 is 15 residues. CDR3 amino acids: CASSLLAAIYNEQFF. CDR3 in DNA: TGTGCCAGCAGCTTGCTAGCGGCGATATACAATGAGCAGTTCTTC.

The rearrangement joins TRBV11-2 to TRBJ2-1, with D possibly matching TRBD2 (6 bases). The CDR3 contains 13 residues. The germline V gene encodes CDR1 SGHAT and CDR2 FQNNGV. Between the trimmed V and J ends, which lost 5 bases and 7 bases, there was a span of 12 bases. In DNA, the CDR3 is TGTGCCAGCAGCCCGACTAGTCGGAATGAGCAGTTCTTC. Encoded protein: CASSPTSRNEQFF.

The chain carries TRBV6-5 and TRBJ1-2; 11 nucleotides match TRBD1. CDR1 and CDR2 from the germline V gene are MNHEY and SVGAGI. The CDR3 runs to 15 residues. J lost 4 bases, V lost 5 bases, and 6 bases had no gene match. The CDR3 here is CASSTGTGGSYGYTF. Written as DNA, the CDR3 is TGTGCCAGCAGTACCGGGACAGGGGGTAGCTATGGCTACACCTTC.

This clone was seen more than once but under ten times. The rearrangement joins TRBV4-3 to TRBJ2-7; D unclear. This CDR3 has 16 amino acids. Germline CDR1 reads LGHNA; CDR2 reads YSLEER. V shed 0 bases and J shed 12 bases, with 24 bases lying between them. The CDR3 nucleotides read TGCGCCAGCAGCCAAGAATATACGGTGGGTGGAAAGTTTCGGTACTTC. It is translated as CASSQEYTVGGKFRYF.

The chain is built from TRBV25-1 and TRBJ1-6; D possibly corresponds to TRBD1 (5 bases). This CDR3 is built from 17 residues. V lost 3 bases, J lost 10 bases, and 22 bases lay in between. From germline, CDR1 is MGHDK and CDR2 SYGVNS. The DNA of the CDR3 is TGTGCCAGCAGTGACCAATCGGGGGGATCGTGGTACTCACCCCTCCACTTT. As protein: CASSDQSGGSWYSPLHF.

This chain uses TRBV19 with TRBJ1-2, with 11 bases matching TRBD1. The CDR3 covers 17 residues. After removal of 0 bases from V and 8 bases from J, the junction contained 11 bases not matched to a gene. Per germline, CDR1 LNHDA and CDR2 SQIVND (reference sequence). CDR3 nucleotide sequence: TGTGCCAGTAGTATAGATCTCTTCGGACAGGGGGCATCCGGCTACACCTTC. Translated, it gives CASSIDLFGQGASGYTF.

The chain couples TRBV7-9 to TRBJ2-5; 7 bases line up with TRBD1. There are 12 residues in the CDR3. CDR1 and CDR2 from the germline V gene are SEHNR and FQNEAQ (reference sequence). J gave up 2 bases and V 10 bases, and 4 bases lay outside the gene matches. Here the CDR3 reads CAIQGLQETQYF. CDR3 sequence (DNA): TGTGCCATACAGGGGCTACAAGAGACCCAGTACTTC.

This clone was recorded a few times. The chain uses TRBV15 and TRBJ1-3; D might be TRBD1 (6 bases). Looked up from germline, CDR1 is LNHNV and CDR2 is YYDKDF (reference sequence). The CDR3 is 16 residues long. The V end lost 5 bases, the J end lost 0 bases, and 14 bases lay between the germline ends. CDR3 sequence: CATSSWGTNSGNTIYF. Here the CDR3 DNA reads TGTGCCACCAGCTCCTGGGGGACAAACTCTGGAAACACCATATATTTT.

This clone was counted between two and nine times. V is TRBV7-6 and J is TRBJ1-2, with D perhaps TRBD1 (6 bases). This CDR3 comprises 11 residues. The germline V gene has CDR1 SGHVS and CDR2 FNYEAQ. V lost 4 bases and J 8 bases, leaving 8 bases between the germline ends. CDR3 protein: CASSYREGYTF. CDR3 in DNA: TGTGCCAGCAGCTACAGGGAAGGCTACACCTTC.

This rearrangement joins TRBV19 to TRBJ2-1; weak D call: TRBD2 (5 bases). The V end lost 7 bases, the J end lost 5 bases, and 21 bases lay between the germline ends. CDR1 and CDR2 from the germline V gene are LNHDA and SQIVND (reference sequence). The CDR3 covers 16 residues. CDR3 bases: TGTGCCAGTAAGGACCTGGGCAGAGGGAGTGACAATGAGCAGTTCTTC. It translates to CASKDLGRGSDNEQFF.

The chain couples TRBV15 to TRBJ2-5; 9 bases map to TRBD2. Germline V gene data show CDR1 as LNHNV and CDR2 as YYDKDF (reference sequence). The CDR3 loop spans 17 amino acids. The trim removed 3 bases at V and 1 base at J, leaving 9 bases unmatched. The CDR3 here is CATSRGILAGIQETQYF. CDR3 DNA: TGTGCCACCAGCAGGGGGATTCTAGCGGGGATCCAAGAGACCCAGTACTTC.

CDR3 protein: CASSLAQGPKAQYF. CDR3 nucleotides: TGTGCCAGCAGCTTAGCGCAGGGGCCGAAGGCGCAGTATTTT. The chain carries TRBV7-2 and TRBJ2-3, with D possibly being TRBD1 (6 bases). The CDR3 covers 14 residues. Germline values: CDR1 SGHTA, CDR2 FQGNSA. Trimming stripped 0 bases from V and 10 bases from J, with 14 bases between.

The chain recombines TRBV7-3 with TRBJ1-1; TRBD1 agrees at 9 bases. Germline trimming cut 8 bases from V and 3 bases from J; bases unmatched to any gene: 7. Germline V gives CDR1 SGHTA, CDR2 FQGTGA. The CDR3 covers 14 residues. This CDR3 is CASAMTGGDTEAFF. The DNA of the CDR3 is TGTGCCAGCGCAATGACAGGGGGGGACACTGAAGCTTTCTTT. The entire variable domain, with the rest obtained from reference TRBV7-3 and TRBJ1-1, is as follows: GAGVSQTPSNKVTEKGKYVELRCDPISGHTALYWYRQSLGQGPEFLIYFQGTGAADDSGLPNDRFFAVRPEGSVSTLKIQRTERGDSAVYLCASAMTGGDTEAFFGQGTRLTVV.

The V gene is TRBV5-4, the J gene TRBJ2-3; D gene unclear. Germline CDR1 is SGHNT and CDR2 is YYREEE (reference sequence). The V end was cut by 3 bases, the J end by 5 bases, with 7 bases between. This CDR3 spans 12 amino acids. CDR3 in DNA: TGTGCCAGCAGCTACCTAGGAGATACGCAGTATTTT. Translation gives CASSYLGDTQYF.